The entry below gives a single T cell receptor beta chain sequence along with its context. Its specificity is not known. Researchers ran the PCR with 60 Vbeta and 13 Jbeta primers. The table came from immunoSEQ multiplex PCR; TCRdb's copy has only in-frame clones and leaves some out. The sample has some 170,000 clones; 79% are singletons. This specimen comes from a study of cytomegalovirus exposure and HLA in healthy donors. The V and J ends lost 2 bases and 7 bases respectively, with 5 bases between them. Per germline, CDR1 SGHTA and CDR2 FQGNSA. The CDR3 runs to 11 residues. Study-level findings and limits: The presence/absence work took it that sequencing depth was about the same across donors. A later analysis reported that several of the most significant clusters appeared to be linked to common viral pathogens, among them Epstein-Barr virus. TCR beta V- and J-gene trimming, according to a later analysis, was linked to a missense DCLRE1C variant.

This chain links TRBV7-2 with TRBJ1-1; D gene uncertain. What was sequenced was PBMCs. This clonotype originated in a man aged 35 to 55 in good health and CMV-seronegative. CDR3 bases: TGTGCCAGCAGCTTAAGCTTTGAAGCTTTCTTT. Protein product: CASSLSFEAFF.